These T cell receptor beta chains were read from a single sample in a study of T cells in Graves' hyperthyroidism and ophthalmopathy. TCRdb itself ran the multiplex PCR reads through MiXCR, one entry per CDR3 protein. There are about 410,000 distinct CDR3 sequences in the sample; about 14% occur only once, and 15% to 20% lies in the top ten. Input material: blood. These receptors all come from a woman in her 30s with Graves' ophthalmopathy. Each CDR3 is given with its conserved first and last residue. D genes are given only for firm matches. The size of a clone is reported for some rows only, either as once, few or many, or as a class for expanded clones.

cdr3_aa: CASSLGLYSQETQYF
cdr3_nt: TGTGCCAGCAGCTTAGGACTATACTCGCAAGAGACCCAGTACTTC
clone_size: many
d_call: .
v_call: TRBV7-2
j_call: TRBJ2-5

cdr3_aa: CASSPRTGINYGYTF
cdr3_nt: TGTGCCAGCAGCCCCCGGACAGGGATTAACTATGGCTACACCTTC
clone_size: many
d_call: TRBD1
v_call: TRBV11-2
j_call: TRBJ1-2

cdr3_aa: CASSVGGGTGATTEAFF
cdr3_nt: TGTGCCAGCAGCGTGGGTGGGGGGACGGGGGCGACCACTGAAGCTTTCTTT
clone_size: many
d_call: .
v_call: TRBV9
j_call: TRBJ1-1

cdr3_aa: CASSLLGAGMHTGELFF
cdr3_nt: TGTGCCAGCAGTTTGCTGGGGGCCGGGATGCACACCGGGGAGCTGTTTTTT
clone_size: many
d_call: .
v_call: TRBV12-3/TRBV12-4
j_call: TRBJ2-2

cdr3_aa: CASSTQAEGSPLHF
cdr3_nt: TGTGCCAGTAGTACACAGGCGGAGGGTTCACCCCTCCACTTT
clone_size: .
d_call: .
v_call: TRBV19
j_call: TRBJ1-6

cdr3_aa: CASSRTGGNEKLFF
cdr3_nt: TGTGCCAGCAGTCGGACAGGGGGAAATGAAAAACTGTTTTTT
clone_size: many
d_call: TRBD1
v_call: TRBV6-1
j_call: TRBJ1-4

cdr3_aa: CASSRSPAGGSTDTQYF
cdr3_nt: TGTGCCAGCAGCCGGAGTCCAGCGGGGGGAAGCACAGATACGCAGTATTTT
clone_size: .
d_call: TRBD2
v_call: TRBV7-8
j_call: TRBJ2-3

cdr3_aa: CASSTRSGNEQFF
cdr3_nt: TGTGCCAGCAGCACCCGATCCGGGAATGAGCAGTTCTTC
clone_size: many
d_call: .
v_call: TRBV11-3
j_call: TRBJ2-1

cdr3_aa: CASTSREGNYGYTF
cdr3_nt: TGTGCCAGCACCAGCCGCGAGGGAAACTATGGCTACACCTTC
clone_size: few
d_call: .
v_call: TRBV6-1
j_call: TRBJ1-2

cdr3_aa: CASSLETNNEQFF
cdr3_nt: TGTGCCAGCAGCTTAGAGACCAACAATGAGCAGTTCTTC
clone_size: .
d_call: .
v_call: TRBV7-9
j_call: TRBJ2-1

cdr3_aa: CSAAGDQETQYF
cdr3_nt: TGCAGTGCCGCGGGGGACCAAGAGACCCAGTACTTC
clone_size: .
d_call: TRBD2
v_call: TRBV20-1
j_call: TRBJ2-5

cdr3_aa: CASSLAAGNTYNEQFF
cdr3_nt: TGTGCCAGCAGCTTAGCGGCGGGCAATACGTACAATGAGCAGTTCTTC
clone_size: .
d_call: .
v_call: TRBV7-2
j_call: TRBJ2-1

cdr3_aa: CSARTSGQETQYF
cdr3_nt: TGCAGTGCTAGAACTAGCGGCCAAGAGACCCAGTACTTC
clone_size: many
d_call: TRBD2
v_call: TRBV20-1
j_call: TRBJ2-5

cdr3_aa: CSGRWGGTSTDTQYF
cdr3_nt: TGCAGTGGGAGGTGGGGGGGGACTAGCACAGATACGCAGTATTTT
clone_size: many
d_call: TRBD2
v_call: TRBV20-1
j_call: TRBJ2-3

cdr3_aa: CASSEFGQGSFSNQPQHF
cdr3_nt: TGTGCCAGCAGTGAATTTGGACAGGGGAGTTTTAGCAATCAGCCCCAGCATTTT
clone_size: few
d_call: TRBD1
v_call: TRBV6-2/TRBV6-3
j_call: TRBJ1-5

cdr3_aa: CASSEAVTGELFF
cdr3_nt: TGTGCCAGCAGTGAAGCCGTTACCGGGGAGCTGTTTTTT
clone_size: few
d_call: .
v_call: TRBV2
j_call: TRBJ2-2

cdr3_aa: CASRVPGGEQFF
cdr3_nt: TGTGCCAGCAGGGTTCCGGGGGGTGAGCAGTTCTTC
clone_size: few
d_call: TRBD2
v_call: TRBV25-1
j_call: TRBJ2-1

cdr3_aa: CASSPLGNTGELFF
cdr3_nt: TGTGCCAGCAGCCCACTTGGGAACACCGGGGAGCTGTTTTTT
clone_size: many
d_call: .
v_call: TRBV2
j_call: TRBJ2-2

cdr3_aa: CSGNRGRGGGYTF
cdr3_nt: TGCAGCGGGAACAGGGGGCGCGGGGGAGGCTACACCTTC
clone_size: .
d_call: TRBD1
v_call: TRBV29-1
j_call: TRBJ1-2

cdr3_aa: CASSLAATGKATDTQYF
cdr3_nt: TGTGCCAGCAGCTTAGCGGCGACAGGGAAGGCCACAGATACGCAGTATTTT
clone_size: many
d_call: TRBD1
v_call: TRBV11-1
j_call: TRBJ2-3

cdr3_aa: CATSGPRDRGQIGADTQYF
cdr3_nt: TGTGCCACCAGCGGTCCCCGGGACAGGGGGCAGATAGGGGCAGATACGCAGTATTTT
clone_size: many
d_call: TRBD1
v_call: TRBV15
j_call: TRBJ2-3

cdr3_aa: CASSHSTGSYEKLFF
cdr3_nt: TGTGCCAGCAGCCATAGTACTGGTTCTTATGAAAAACTGTTTTTT
clone_size: many
d_call: .
v_call: TRBV3-1
j_call: TRBJ1-4

cdr3_aa: CASSRPGLAHEQFF
cdr3_nt: TGTGCCAGCAGCAGACCGGGACTAGCCCATGAGCAGTTCTTC
clone_size: many
d_call: TRBD2
v_call: TRBV7-9
j_call: TRBJ2-1

cdr3_aa: CASSVEGSADTQYF
cdr3_nt: TGTGCCAGCAGCGTAGAGGGGAGCGCAGATACGCAGTATTTT
clone_size: .
d_call: .
v_call: TRBV9
j_call: TRBJ2-3

cdr3_aa: CSVEELMDADTQYF
cdr3_nt: TGCAGCGTTGAAGAGTTAATGGATGCAGATACGCAGTATTTT
clone_size: few
d_call: .
v_call: TRBV29-1
j_call: TRBJ2-3

cdr3_aa: CASSYPATDTQYF
cdr3_nt: TGTGCCAGCAGTTACCCCGCGACAGATACGCAGTATTTT
clone_size: many
d_call: .
v_call: TRBV6-6
j_call: TRBJ2-3

cdr3_aa: CASSTTGTGLNQPQHF
cdr3_nt: TGTGCCAGTAGTACAACCGGGACAGGGCTCAATCAGCCCCAGCATTTT
clone_size: few
d_call: TRBD1
v_call: TRBV19
j_call: TRBJ1-5

cdr3_aa: CASSYDSGGADTQYF
cdr3_nt: TGTGCCAGCAGTTATGATAGCGGGGGGGCAGATACGCAGTATTTT
clone_size: .
d_call: TRBD2
v_call: TRBV28
j_call: TRBJ2-3

cdr3_aa: CSASQIGGQGFDTDTQYF
cdr3_nt: TGCAGTGCTTCCCAGATCGGGGGTCAGGGGTTTGACACAGATACGCAGTATTTT
clone_size: .
d_call: .
v_call: TRBV20-1
j_call: TRBJ2-3

cdr3_aa: CASSLALSGGAANEQFF
cdr3_nt: TGTGCCAGCAGCCTAGCCCTTAGCGGGGGGGCTGCCAATGAGCAGTTCTTC
clone_size: many
d_call: TRBD2
v_call: TRBV7-9
j_call: TRBJ2-1

cdr3_aa: CATSEQGVETQYF
cdr3_nt: TGTGCCACCAGTGAACAGGGGGTAGAGACCCAGTACTTC
clone_size: .
d_call: TRBD1
v_call: TRBV24-1
j_call: TRBJ2-5

cdr3_aa: CASSSHGTSGGANEQFF
cdr3_nt: TGTGCCAGTAGTTCACACGGGACTAGCGGGGGAGCAAATGAGCAGTTCTTC
clone_size: .
d_call: TRBD2
v_call: TRBV19
j_call: TRBJ2-1

cdr3_aa: CASSVDGARPDTQYF
cdr3_nt: TGTGCCAGCAGCGTAGATGGGGCGCGCCCGGATACGCAGTATTTT
clone_size: few
d_call: .
v_call: TRBV9
j_call: TRBJ2-3

cdr3_aa: CASSIGWGVSYNEQFF
cdr3_nt: TGTGCCAGTAGTATTGGATGGGGGGTATCCTACAATGAGCAGTTCTTC
clone_size: .
d_call: .
v_call: TRBV19
j_call: TRBJ2-1

cdr3_aa: CASRPGTAFYYGYTF
cdr3_nt: TGTGCCAGCAGACCCGGGACAGCTTTTTACTATGGCTACACCTTC
clone_size: few
d_call: TRBD1
v_call: TRBV12-3/TRBV12-4
j_call: TRBJ1-2

cdr3_aa: CASSQTGLELFF
cdr3_nt: TGTGCCAGCAGCCAAACGGGATTGGAGCTGTTTTTT
clone_size: many
d_call: .
v_call: TRBV3-1
j_call: TRBJ2-2

cdr3_aa: CATRDRVRETQYF
cdr3_nt: TGTGCCACCCGAGACAGGGTACGAGAGACCCAGTACTTC
clone_size: .
d_call: TRBD1
v_call: TRBV24-1
j_call: TRBJ2-5

cdr3_aa: CSARDLARVETQYF
cdr3_nt: TGCAGTGCTAGAGATCTCGCCAGGGTAGAGACCCAGTACTTC
clone_size: .
d_call: .
v_call: TRBV20-1
j_call: TRBJ2-5

cdr3_aa: CASSPGTSGGAFHEQFF
cdr3_nt: TGTGCCAGCAGTCCCGGGACTAGCGGGGGGGCCTTCCATGAGCAGTTCTTC
clone_size: .
d_call: TRBD2
v_call: TRBV2
j_call: TRBJ2-1

cdr3_aa: CASRPPQPNEKLFF
cdr3_nt: TGTGCCAGCAGGCCTCCTCAGCCTAATGAAAAACTGTTTTTT
clone_size: many
d_call: .
v_call: TRBV27
j_call: TRBJ1-4

cdr3_aa: CASSSRAGRTGDGSSGYTF
cdr3_nt: TGTGCCAGCAGTTCCCGGGCCGGGAGGACAGGGGATGGATCTTCTGGCTACACCTTC
clone_size: many
d_call: TRBD1
v_call: TRBV12-3/TRBV12-4
j_call: TRBJ1-2

cdr3_aa: CASSLGWDRGLTTEAFF
cdr3_nt: TGTGCCAGCAGTTTAGGGTGGGACAGGGGGCTTACCACTGAAGCTTTCTTT
clone_size: many
d_call: TRBD1
v_call: TRBV12-3/TRBV12-4
j_call: TRBJ1-1

cdr3_aa: CASSQDAGSTDTQYF
cdr3_nt: TGCGCCAGCAGCCAAGATGCGGGGAGTACAGATACGCAGTATTTT
clone_size: many
d_call: .
v_call: TRBV4-1
j_call: TRBJ2-3

cdr3_aa: CASSLSSSGEGYEQYF
cdr3_nt: TGTGCCAGCAGTTTATCCAGTTCGGGGGAGGGCTACGAGCAGTACTTC
clone_size: many
d_call: TRBD2
v_call: TRBV27
j_call: TRBJ2-7

cdr3_aa: CASSLAAGPHQEVATNEKLFF
cdr3_nt: TGTGCCAGCAGCTTAGCGGCGGGGCCACACCAAGAGGTCGCAACTAATGAAAAACTGTTTTTT
clone_size: .
d_call: .
v_call: TRBV7-2
j_call: TRBJ1-4

cdr3_aa: CSAGSFVFSYGYTF
cdr3_nt: TGCAGTGCGGGATCATTCGTGTTCTCCTATGGCTACACCTTC
clone_size: many
d_call: .
v_call: TRBV20-1
j_call: TRBJ1-2

cdr3_aa: CASTRGGVSNQPQHF
cdr3_nt: TGTGCCAGTACTAGGGGTGGAGTAAGCAATCAGCCCCAGCATTTT
clone_size: many
d_call: .
v_call: TRBV19
j_call: TRBJ1-5

cdr3_aa: CATTRVKASGGNF
cdr3_nt: TGTGCCACCACCCGCGTCAAAGCCAGCGGGGGGAACTTC
clone_size: many
d_call: TRBD2
v_call: TRBV24-1
j_call: TRBJ2-5

cdr3_aa: CASRDLAGGLNEQFF
cdr3_nt: TGTGCCAGCAGGGACCTAGCGGGAGGGCTCAATGAGCAGTTCTTC
clone_size: .
d_call: TRBD2
v_call: TRBV6-1
j_call: TRBJ2-1

cdr3_aa: CASSSPRGDTGELFF
cdr3_nt: TGTGCCAGCAGTTCGCCCCGAGGTGACACCGGGGAGCTGTTTTTT
clone_size: many
d_call: .
v_call: TRBV12-3/TRBV12-4
j_call: TRBJ2-2

cdr3_aa: CASSRGNEQFF
cdr3_nt: TGTGCCAGCAGCCGAGGCAATGAGCAGTTCTTC
clone_size: many
d_call: .
v_call: TRBV3-1
j_call: TRBJ2-1

cdr3_aa: CASSLVLTGKSPLHF
cdr3_nt: TGTGCCAGCAGCTTAGTTCTGACAGGGAAGTCACCCCTCCACTTT
clone_size: many
d_call: TRBD1
v_call: TRBV7-2
j_call: TRBJ1-6

cdr3_aa: CSARDHDMQYF
cdr3_nt: TGCAGTGCTAGAGATCACGATATGCAGTATTTT
clone_size: once
d_call: .
v_call: TRBV20-1
j_call: TRBJ2-3

cdr3_aa: CASSQDVPGRALGNIQYF
cdr3_nt: TGCGCCAGCAGCCAAGATGTGCCGGGGCGGGCCCTAGGAAACATTCAGTACTTC
clone_size: few
d_call: .
v_call: TRBV4-1
j_call: TRBJ2-4

cdr3_aa: CASSLFGTSPAYEQYF
cdr3_nt: TGTGCCAGCAGCTTATTTGGGACTTCCCCCGCCTACGAGCAGTACTTC
clone_size: many
d_call: .
v_call: TRBV7-8
j_call: TRBJ2-7